This T cell receptor beta chain came from a study of shared clonotypes between healthy human individuals. Study overall: There were three CD4 naive, three CD4 memory, two CD8 naive and one CD8 memory plates per donor.

Per the original data handling: Junction-only sequences produced by ImmunoSEQ had no quality scores, so filtering differed. Libraries were prepared by immunoSEQ multiplex PCR; TCRdb keeps only in-frame clonotypes and omits some of them. That table gives V, J and clone size, and the DNA gave D and trimming. The data contain about 680,000 clones, approximately 79% of them seen just once; the ten biggest clones take up over 1.5%. Overall study findings and caveats: What naive subsets generally showed was a larger estimated richness than memory subsets showed.

Negatively enriched CD4+ T cells were divided by CD45RA into naive and memory. Concerning this clone: Its antigen is as yet unknown.

The V gene's germline CDR1 is KGHSH and CDR2 LQKENI. The CDR3 length is 13 residues. Trimming took off 4 bases at V and 1 base at J, with 7 bases between the two ends. The TCR originated in a woman in her twenties or thirties in good health. Material: memory CD4+ T cells sorted from blood. As to subset: CD45RA-negative fraction. The chain recombines TRBV18 with TRBJ2-5; no clear D. CDR3 loop: CASSLRIQETQYF. In nucleotides, the CDR3 is TGTGCCAGCTCACTCAGGATCCAAGAGACCCAGTACTTC.